The 18 T cell receptor beta chains below all came from one sample that was sequenced in a study of blood T cell repertoires in COVID-19 (dated by TCRdb to between 2020 and 2021). To prepare the library, the immunoSEQ multiplex PCR assay was applied. TCRdb obtained this table from immuneACCESS and retained in-frame rearrangements with V and J assigned. These tables miss some clones; where compared with another copy, unresolved V genes account for less than half of the shortfall, and the remainder is unexplained. The sample table holds 350,000 or so clones, of which approximately 89% were seen once. The ten largest clonotypes hold less than 11% of the sample. The sample taken for sequencing was peripheral blood. The receptors here all came from a woman between 25 and 40 years old with COVID-19, enrolled during active disease.

J is TRBJ2-5 and V is TRBV5-1, with D uncertain. The germline CDR1 and CDR2 sequences are SGHRS and YFSETQ. Trimming removed 1 base at V and 2 bases at J, with 9 bases between. CDR3 length equals 14 residues. The CDR3 region has the DNA TGCGCCAGCAGCTTGTGGCAGAATCAAGAGACCCAGTACTTC. This sequence encodes CASSLWQNQETQYF.

The V gene is TRBV3-1 (or the pseudogene TRBV3-2), the J gene TRBJ1-5, with a possible D match to TRBD1 (5 bases). CDR1 is LGHDT, CDR2 YNNKEL, per germline (reference sequence). Trimming cost V 1 base and J 6 bases, with 16 bases left between them. The CDR3 covers 16 residues. CDR3 sequence: CASSQGVPAGPQPQHF. The CDR3 DNA reads as TGTGCCAGCAGCCAAGGGGTACCGGCAGGGCCTCAGCCCCAGCATTTT.

DNA for the CDR3: TGTGCCAGCTCACCCCCGAGGCAGAGAGAGACCCAGTACTTC. Translated: CASSPPRQRETQYF. The rearrangement links TRBV18 to TRBJ2-5; no firm D call. The CDR3 spans 14 residues. Germline V CDR1 and CDR2: KGHSH, LQKENI. Trimming stripped 3 bases from V and 4 bases from J, with 12 bases between.

The rearrangement links TRBV7-9 to TRBJ2-5; 7 bases align to TRBD2. Per the germline V gene, CDR1 is SEHNR and CDR2 is FQNEAQ (reference sequence). The CDR3 sequence is 17 residues long. The J segment lost 2 bases and the V segment lost 5 bases, leaving 14 bases of the junction unmatched. CDR3 DNA: TGTGCCAGCAGCCCCCTTTCCGGGCTAGCGGCGCAAGAGACCCAGTACTTC. Amino acids: CASSPLSGLAAQETQYF.

The chain is built from TRBV4-2 and TRBJ2-7, with D possibly matching TRBD1 (5 bases). Looked up from germline, CDR1 is LGHNA and CDR2 is YNFKEQ. Trimming stripped 0 bases from V and 5 bases from J, with 14 bases between. The CDR3 is 15 amino acids. This chain's CDR3 is CASSQDLRVRNEQYF. Written as DNA, the CDR3 is TGTGCCAGCAGCCAAGACCTCAGGGTTCGGAACGAGCAGTACTTC.

This chain connects TRBV4-1 to TRBJ2-5, with D possibly matching TRBD2 (5 bases). V lost 1 base and J lost 6, with 9 bases in between. Germline values: CDR1 MGHRA, CDR2 YSYEKL. The CDR3 is made up of 13 amino acids. The CDR3 DNA reads TGCGCCAGCAGCCAAGCCGGGGTACAGACCCAGTACTTC. This sequence encodes CASSQAGVQTQYF.

The J gene is TRBJ2-4, the V gene TRBV28; D may be TRBD2 (5 bases). CDR1 is MDHEN, CDR2 SYDVKM, per germline. V was clipped by 5 bases and J by 1 base, with 12 bases between them. The CDR3 loop spans 15 amino acids. The DNA for the CDR3 is TGTGCCAGCAGTCCGCCAGGCGGGGCCAAAAACATTCAGTACTTC. Its translation is CASSPPGGAKNIQYF.

The chain has TRBV30 and TRBJ1-1, with D tentatively TRBD1 (6 bases). The CDR3 extends over 12 amino acids. Germline values: CDR1 GTSNPN, CDR2 SVGIG (reference sequence). V was shortened by 2 bases and J by 8 bases, with 12 bases between the two germline ends. CDR3 protein: CAWSRGGREAFF. The CDR3 nucleotides read TGTGCCTGGAGTAGGGGGGGACGAGAAGCTTTCTTT.

This clone has a single count. V gene TRBV5-1 combines with J gene TRBJ1-1; 8 bases map to TRBD1. The CDR3 has 17 residues. The ends lost 2 bases at V and 2 bases at J; junction bases unmatched: 11. The V gene's germline CDR1 is SGHRS and CDR2 YFSETQ. The CDR3 sequence is CASSLALGDRSNTEAFF. CDR3 nucleotides: TGCGCCAGCAGCTTAGCTCTCGGGGACAGGAGTAACACTGAAGCTTTCTTT.

V is TRBV9 and J is TRBJ2-6; D remains ambiguous. Germline V CDR1 and CDR2: SGDLS, YYNGEE. Trimming shortened V by 3 bases and J by 0 bases, and 7 bases separated the two germline ends. This CDR3 region has 15 residues. The CDR3 loop reads CASSALDSGANVLTF. CDR3 nucleotides: TGTGCCAGCAGCGCCCTAGACTCTGGGGCCAACGTCCTGACTTTC.

The V and J genes are TRBV6-2 or TRBV6-3 and TRBJ2-1; perhaps TRBD1 as D (6 bases). Per germline, CDR1 MNHEY and CDR2 SVGEGT. V shed 1 base and J shed 9 bases, with 10 bases lying between them. The length of the CDR3 is 13 residues. CDR3: CASSYLGAGEQFF. CDR3 bases: TGTGCCAGCAGTTACTTGGGGGCGGGTGAGCAGTTCTTC.

This clone has just one count. The rearrangement links TRBV15 to TRBJ2-1, with 15 nucleotides matching TRBD2. Germline V lookup: CDR1 LNHNV, CDR2 YYDKDF (reference sequence). The CDR3 contains 15 residues. Losses at the gene ends were 7 bases for V and 8 bases for J; bases not matched to a gene: 6. In nucleotides, the CDR3 is TGTGCCACCACCCGGACTAGCGGGAGGGCTGATGAGCAGTTCTTC. Its translation is CATTRTSGRADEQFF.

There are many counts of this clone. The rearrangement uses TRBV5-4 and TRBJ2-7, with 10 bases identical to TRBD2. The V and J ends lost 1 base and 5 bases, in that order; junction bases with no gene match: 6. Germline assignment: CDR1 SGHNT and CDR2 YYREEE (reference sequence). The CDR3 loop spans 15 amino acids. The DNA of the CDR3 is TGTGCCAGCAGCTTGTCGACCGGGACTAGCGACGAGCAGTACTTC. It is translated as CASSLSTGTSDEQYF.

This clone turned up a few times. This chain uses TRBV19 with TRBJ1-2; D is ambiguous. The CDR3 runs to 15 residues. Trimming took off 1 base at V and 2 bases at J, with 11 bases between the two ends. CDR1 is LNHDA, CDR2 SQIVND, per germline (reference sequence). The CDR3 DNA follows: TGTGCCAGTAGTATAGGCCGGGTTGACAACTATGGCTACACCTTC. Translation: CASSIGRVDNYGYTF.

The chain uses TRBV9 and TRBJ2-7, with a weak D call TRBD2 (6 bases). This CDR3 contains 16 residues. CDR1 SGDLS and CDR2 YYNGEE come from the germline V gene. V lost 0 bases to trimming and J lost 2 bases, with 15 bases between them. CDR3: CASSVDGGTGTYEQYF. The DNA for the CDR3 is TGTGCCAGCAGCGTAGATGGTGGGACTGGGACCTACGAGCAGTACTTC.

The V and J genes are TRBV5-1 and TRBJ2-3; possible D gene TRBD1, 6 bases. Between the trimmed V and J ends, which lost 0 bases and 4 bases, there was a span of 9 bases. The CDR3 loop spans 14 amino acids. CDR1 is SGHRS and CDR2 is YFSETQ in the germline V gene. In DNA form, the CDR3 reads TGCGCCAGCAGCTTGGACAGGGCGGCAGATACGCAGTATTTT. This encodes CASSLDRAADTQYF.

This rearrangement joins TRBV10-3 to TRBJ2-3; 10 positions agree with TRBD1. After removal of 6 bases from V and 6 bases from J, the junction contained 6 bases not matched to a gene. The CDR3 loop spans 14 amino acids. CDR1 and CDR2 (germline): ENHRY, SYGVKD. DNA for the CDR3: TGTGCCATCAGGCCGGACAGGGGGTCGGATACGCAGTATTTT. This sequence encodes CAIRPDRGSDTQYF.

For this clone: A much bigger clone sits one base away, suggesting this may be a read error. J is TRBJ1-2 and V is TRBV6-5; 8 bases are shared with TRBD1. The CDR3 covers 13 residues. Germline-derived CDR1 and CDR2 are MNHEY and SVGAGI. Trimming removed 6 bases from V and 2 bases from J; junction bases left unmatched: 2. CDR3 sequence reads: CASSRDRNYGYTF. The CDR3 DNA reads as TGTGCCAGCAGCCGGGACAGGAACTATGGCTACACCTTC.